Reported below is one T cell receptor beta chain. This receptor's antigen is unknown. Base qualities were left out, and no much larger clone turns up one base away. The germline V gene yields KGHSH for CDR1 and LQKENI for CDR2. The cysteine opens and the phenylalanine closes a CDR3 of 15 amino acids. Only the CDR3 DNA is retained, 45 bases long and in frame from the first base. Germline trimming amounts to 5 bases on V and 2 bases on J, with 6 as the count of junction bases outside the gene matches. This record comes from a study of blood T cell repertoires in COVID-19 (dated by TCRdb to about 2020). In the study overall: Samples covering the acute and convalescent phases of COVID-19 were provided by collaborators in the United States, Italy and Spain. Deeply sampled blood TCRbeta repertoires from subjects exposed to, actively infected with, or recovered from COVID-19 were included in the dataset. HLA class I and class II types, where available, came from metadata supplied by the sample provider rather than from assay-based typing. The samples were drawn from two sources: the first 160 participants of the ongoing ImmuneRACE study, and fewer than 1,500 subjects contributed by 6 global collaborators. The material from the prospective study consisted of cDNA or gDNA derived from T cells, B-cell-depleted T cells, or PBMCs. Sample metadata almost always included a de-identified subject ID, COVID-19 status, age in years and sex. The repertoires were released in a freely available public database meant as a resource for research on the immune response to SARS-CoV-2. The full study reports these points: Clinical and demographic metadata were provided uncurated, with the amount varying by source and participant.

TCRbeta CDR3 regions were amplified from genomic DNA by means of the immunoSEQ Assay, a bias-controlled multiplex PCR. The source study handled its data this way. The number of nucleated cells in each sample was estimated from the amplification of reference gene primers within the assay. To quantify the absolute abundance of each unique TCRbeta CDR3 rearrangement, sequence reads were collapsed and filtered. Productive Simpson clonality was computed per sample as the square root of Simpson's diversity index over productive rearrangements. Entries here come from immuneACCESS through TCRdb and include only in-frame sequences with V and J called. Some clones fail to appear in such tables; in the studies checked, an unresolved V gene covers under half of the shortfall, and the cause of the remainder is unknown. D and trimming were read from the DNA, whereas the V and J calls and clone size are those reported in that table. The sample profile shows 250,000 to 350,000 clones; more than 90% of them were found once. The leading ten clones occupy under 20% of the sample.

In the prospective study, participants were roughly 18 to 100 years old, resided in about two dozen geographic areas of the United States, and were enrolled through a virtual design. Cohort assignment in the prospective study relied on participant-reported clinical history from a screening survey and a study questionnaire. Recovered participants in ImmuneRACE Cohort 3 were defined by two consecutive negative NP/OP PCR tests, clearance by a healthcare professional, or resolution of symptoms. In the prospective study, mobile phlebotomists collected whole blood, serum and a nasopharyngeal or oropharyngeal swab from each participant. Additional blood draws and questionnaires over a 2-month period could optionally be provided by prospective study participants. Blood samples from the prospective study were shipped frozen or at room temperature prior to DNA extraction.

This receptor was identified in a woman aged 25-40 years who had recovered from COVID-19. The V gene is TRBV18 and the J gene is TRBJ1-2; 9 bases in the middle match TRBD1. The sequenced material came from PBMCs or T cells enriched from blood (not recorded which). The DNA is as follows: TGTGCCAGCTCAACGCCGGGACAGGGAAACTATGGCTACACCTTC. This encodes CASSTPGQGNYGYTF. The CDR3, completed at both ends by the reference TRBV18 and TRBJ1-2 genes, gives the full variable domain NAGVMQNPRHLVRRRGQEARLRCSPMKGHSHVYWYRQLPEEGLKFMVYLQKENIIDESGMPKERFSAEFPKEGPSILRIQQVVRGDSAAYFCASSTPGQGNYGYTFGSGTRLTVV.